The next 16 T cell receptor beta chains were all read from a single sample in a study of CD8+ T cells in alopecia areata. Treatment denoted: oral pan-JAK inhibitor, 5-10 mg twice daily. TCR sequencing used cDNA made by reverse transcription of extracted RNA. TCRdb keeps only in-frame clones here, not all; method: immunoSEQ multiplex PCR. In the table there are 200,000 to 250,000 clones, around 66% of which are singletons. Material: CD4+ T cells sorted from blood, obtained at week 4, from a patient treated with tofacitinib. These receptors were obtained from a human donor with alopecia areata.

V gene TRBV21-1 combines with J gene TRBJ2-7. TRBV21-1 is annotated as a pseudogene. This CDR3 contains 14 residues. DNA of the CDR3: TGTGCCCTGCCCATCGGGCAGCCTTCCTACGAGCAGTACTTC. Translated: CALPIGQPSYEQYF.

This clone has more than one count but fewer than ten. This chain links TRBV29-1 with TRBJ2-1; 9 nucleotides agree with TRBD1. The CDR3 is made up of 10 amino acids. Germline CDR1 SQVTM, CDR2 ANQGSEA. J was trimmed by 15 bases and V by 5 bases; bases with no gene match: 5. CDR3 sequence (DNA): TGCAGCGTTTCCGGGACAGGGCCGTTCTTC. This gives the protein CSVSGTGPFF.

This chain joins TRBV2 and TRBJ2-3; possibly TRBD2 for D (5 bases). CDR3 length: 12 amino acids. The V end lost 9 bases, the J end lost 5 bases, and 12 bases lay between the germline ends. Germline loops: CDR1 SNHLY, CDR2 FYNNEI. As DNA, the CDR3 is TGTGCCAGGAGGGTCGGTGGAGATACGCAGTATTTT. It specifies CARRVGGDTQYF.

The chain combines TRBV6-6 with TRBJ1-5; 8 nucleotides match TRBD1. In germline, CDR1 is MNHNY, CDR2 SVGAGI (reference sequence). Trimming took 5 bases from V and 1 from J; bases not matched to a gene: 4. The CDR3 runs 15 residues. The CDR3 is CASSGQGASNQPQHF. CDR3 sequence (DNA): TGTGCCAGCAGTGGACAGGGTGCGAGCAATCAGCCCCAGCATTTT.

The chain is built from TRBV6-5 and TRBJ2-2, with TRBD2 matching 8 bases. The germline V gene has CDR1 MNHEY and CDR2 SVGAGI. This CDR3 comprises 14 residues. J lost 4 bases, V lost 4 bases, and 2 bases had no gene match. The DNA of the CDR3 is TGTGCCAGCAGTTCCGGGGGGGGCACCGGGGAGCTGTTTTTT. Protein product: CASSSGGGTGELFF.

This clone was recorded a few times. This specimen includes other DNA sequences encoding the same CDR3. The chain is built from TRBV7-2 and TRBJ2-5, with no clear D. V was clipped by 4 bases and J by 5 bases, with 8 bases between them. Looked up from germline, CDR1 is SGHTA and CDR2 is FQGNSA. CDR3 length equals 12 residues. Here the CDR3 reads CASSSPPETQYF. CDR3 coding DNA: TGTGCCAGCAGCTCACCACCCGAGACCCAGTACTTC. Full variable domain (outside the CDR3, taken from reference TRBV7-2 and TRBJ2-5): GAGVSQSPSNKVTEKGKDVELRCDPISGHTALYWYRQSLGQGLEFLIYFQGNSAPDKSGLPSDRFSAERTGGSVSTLTIQRTQQEDSAVYLCASSSPPETQYFGPGTRLLVL.

This rearrangement joins TRBV7-9 to TRBJ2-2; no definite D call. V was shortened by 2 bases and J by 2 bases, with 18 bases between the two germline ends. Germline V gene sequence: CDR1 SEHNR, CDR2 FQNEAQ (reference sequence). The CDR3 contains 18 residues. CDR3 region: CASSLFLETSLNTGELFF. CDR3 bases: TGTGCCAGCAGCTTATTCCTAGAGACAAGCCTTAACACCGGGGAGCTGTTTTTT.

The chain's CDR3 is CASSRDYTDTQYF. CDR3 in DNA: TGTGCCAGCAGTCGGGACTACACAGATACGCAGTATTTT. The rearrangement links TRBV2 to TRBJ2-3; TRBD2 aligns across 7 bases. The CDR3 loop spans 13 amino acids. Germline trimming cut 5 bases from V and 2 bases from J; bases unmatched to any gene: 1. Germline CDR1 reads SNHLY; CDR2 reads FYNNEI.

As for this clone: Relative to the germline gene, one junction end is altered; a read error may explain this. The rearrangement joins TRBV30 to TRBJ2-1; the D is unclear. The V gene's germline CDR1 is GTSNPN and CDR2 SVGIG (reference sequence). The CDR3 spans 11 residues. CDR3 bases: TGTGCCTGGAGTGGTTACAATGAGCTGTTCTTC. It encodes CAWSGYNELFF.

The chain links TRBV2 to TRBJ1-2, with TRBD1 as a possible D gene (6 bases). Germline loops: CDR1 SNHLY, CDR2 FYNNEI. V was trimmed by 7 bases and J by 5 bases, leaving 14 bases between them. The CDR3 covers 13 residues. The CDR3 DNA reads as TGTGCCAGCACAACCGGGACAACTTATGGCTACACCTTC. Protein sequence: CASTTGTTYGYTF.

This chain joins TRBV18 and TRBJ1-5; D may be TRBD1 (5 bases). CDR3 length: 15 residues. Per germline, CDR1 KGHSH and CDR2 LQKENI. Trimming removed 1 base from V and 0 bases from J, with 7 bases in between. This CDR3 is CASSPRQSSNQPQHF. The CDR3 nucleotides read TGTGCCAGCTCACCACGACAGTCTAGCAATCAGCCCCAGCATTTT.

The chain links TRBV6-6 to TRBJ1-1; D uncertain. CDR1 MNHNY and CDR2 SVGAGI come from the germline V gene (reference sequence). The germline V and J ends were trimmed by 3 bases and 0 bases, with 5 bases remaining between them. The CDR3 extends over 13 amino acids. The CDR3 protein is CASSYQVNTEAFF. The CDR3 DNA reads TGTGCCAGCAGTTATCAGGTGAACACTGAAGCTTTCTTT.

This clone has only a few counts. This chain connects TRBV14 to TRBJ1-5, with unresolved D. This CDR3 contains 12 residues. V was trimmed by 1 base and J by 4 bases, leaving 2 bases between them. Germline assignment: CDR1 SGHDN and CDR2 FVKESK. The CDR3 sequence is CASSQANQPQHF. In DNA form, the CDR3 reads TGTGCCAGCAGCCAAGCGAATCAGCCCCAGCATTTT. Supplemented by reference TRBV14 and TRBJ1-5, the full variable domain reads EAGVTQFPSHSVIEKGQTVTLRCDPISGHDNLYWYRRVMGKEIKFLLHFVKESKQDESGMPNNRFLAERTGGTYSTLKVQPAELEDSGVYFCASSQANQPQHFGDGTRLSIL.

V usage is TRBV29-1 and J usage is TRBJ1-5; D is possibly TRBD1 (6 bases). Trimming pared 3 bases from V and 4 bases from J, leaving 13 bases between. Germline CDR1 SQVTM, CDR2 ANQGSEA. The CDR3 has 14 residues. The CDR3, as DNA: TGCAGCGTTGACCACAGGGAGGGAAATCAGCCCCAGCATTTT. It is translated as CSVDHREGNQPQHF.

V usage is TRBV5-1 and J usage is TRBJ1-5; the D gene is possibly TRBD1 (5 bases). Trimming left V 0 bases short and J 3 bases short, with 10 bases between. This CDR3 region has 15 residues. Germline assignment: CDR1 SGHRS and CDR2 YFSETQ. The CDR3 sequence is CASSLVGGDNQPQHF. The CDR3 DNA reads TGCGCCAGCAGCTTGGTTGGGGGAGACAATCAGCCCCAGCATTTT. Full variable domain (outside the CDR3, taken from reference TRBV5-1 and TRBJ1-5): KAGVTQTPRYLIKTRGQQVTLSCSPISGHRSVSWYQQTPGQGLQFLFEYFSETQRNKGNFPGRFSGRQFSNSRSEMNVSTLELGDSALYLCASSLVGGDNQPQHFGDGTRLSIL.

This clone was detected a few times. Other DNA sequences within the sample encode an identical CDR3. The V call is TRBV6-5, the J call TRBJ1-1; D gene uncertain. The CDR3 spans 11 residues. Germline CDR1 reads MNHEY; CDR2 reads SVGAGI. The V end lost 7 bases, the J end lost 1 base, and 4 bases lay between the germline ends. The CDR3 sequence is CASIKNTEAFF. The CDR3, as DNA: TGTGCCAGCATAAAGAACACTGAAGCTTTCTTT.